This TCR beta chain was retrieved from a study of cytomegalovirus exposure and HLA in healthy donors (dated by TCRdb to 2016 to 2017). Regarding the research as a whole: An earlier analysis of 587 of the donors reported 276 Gb of sequence data and 117 million unique TCR beta sequences obtained from 150 million to 200 million T cells. In addition to the first cohort of about 650 subjects, a separate validation cohort of 120 different subjects was used. The study was designed to test whether signatures of past pathogen exposure could be identified by cataloging public T cell receptors. A later genetic analysis used genome-wide SNP genotypes for 398 of the 666 donors, treating that subset as a discovery cohort. On average, approximately 250,000 unique TCR beta nucleotide sequences were sequenced per donor among more than 350 genotyped donors of the cohort, with around 19% of those sequences being non-productive. The study used immunosequencing to profile the T cell repertoires of hundreds of subjects and linked those repertoires to cytomegalovirus serostatus. Among the roughly 390 genotyped donors, around 79% belonged to the genetic ancestry cluster associated with self-reported Caucasian donors. An earlier analysis of some 600 of the donors applied high-throughput TCR beta sequencing to assess whether each TCR beta V gene segment acted as functional or pseudogenic. An early release covering around 630 HLA-typed donors comprised approximately 290 gigabases of sequencing data and around 85 million unique TCR sequences. The number of donors typed differed by locus, with roughly 629-640 for A, B, C, DRB1 and DQB1, roughly 520 for DQA1, 600 to 610 for DPA1, and over 400 for DPB1. Because of strong linkage in the cohort, four or five DR-DQ haplotypes were treated as single units for association and clustering. The later analysis used no new phenotypic data to find candidate immune exposures, relying instead on TCR beta sequences and their occurrence across donors. Donor age, sex, ethnicity and CMV serostatus were collected together with the repertoire data. Class I and class II HLA loci were covered by the typing at four-digit resolution. High-throughput TCR immunosequencing, statistical association of individual TCRs with disease status, and machine learning were combined to predict cytomegalovirus infection status. All discovery cohort repertoires had been generated using a single sequencing platform. To study patterns of TCR occurrence, a later analysis re-analyzed previously published TCR beta repertoires from hundreds of donors and added high-resolution HLA genotyping. Results and caveats for the whole study, not just this receptor: An earlier analysis of 587 of the donors showed that most TCR beta V segments appeared in productive rearrangements either about 87% or about 30% of the time, which broadly matched IMGT annotations. Cytomegalovirus status was reported to be diagnosed by the classifier with high specificity and sensitivity in both the original and validation cohorts. A later genetic analysis associated a missense DCLRE1C variant with V-gene and J-gene trimming of TCR beta chains, and an independent cohort replicated the association. Because counts were too low, more than 15 rarely observed V segments, including chromosome 9 orphons, were excluded from the earlier analysis of 587 of the donors. A total of about 150 TCR beta chains were listed by the study as associated with cytomegalovirus. Some IMGT-functional V segments, including TRBV6-2 and TRBV6-3, could not be told apart with the 87-base-pair reads, so those segments were excluded. It was suggested by the authors that the approach could potentially be generalized to other disease states and immunological phenotypes. In a later analysis, most CMV-associated TCR beta chains were found to appear HLA-restricted, with HLA associations seemingly driven largely by CMV exposure. The only immune exposure information available for the cohort was CMV serostatus. In a later analysis, several top co-occurrence clusters were reported to appear linked to parvovirus B19, influenza, CMV and Epstein-Barr virus. Because some donors lacked HLA typing at each locus, the association tests relied only on the typed subset. A cluster of highly shared sequence variants was judged likely to be a technical artifact of the sequencing pipeline. A later analysis associated about 17,000 TCR beta sequences with specific HLA alleles at a false discovery rate of 0.05. Linkage disequilibrium might explain the correlated functional status among segregating V segments, but an unknown experimental factor could not be ruled out. A later analysis found that TCR association rates varied across HLA loci, with DRB1 alleles showing the most associated TCRs and HLA-C alleles the fewest. A further reported finding was that TCR beta sequences accurately predicted the HLA-A and HLA-B alleles for most subjects in the first cohort. While some public TCRs were present in many individuals, most TCR sequences turned up only very rarely across donors. In a later analysis, HLA-associated TCR beta chains showed more clonal expansion and lower generation probabilities than non-associated chains that were equally common. Presence/absence analyses assumed roughly uniform sequencing depth across donors, an assumption that may not hold. According to a later genetic analysis, donors in an Asian-associated ancestry cluster had fewer N-insertions in productive TCRs than the roughly 670-donor mean. Three of the identified cytomegalovirus-associated TCR beta chains were confirmed in vitro to be specific for cytomegalovirus antigens. When HLA alleles, especially DR and DQ, strongly co-occurred, TCR associations were difficult to assign to individual alleles. In this cohort, only TCR beta chains were sequenced, and detectable features were limited by the absence of alpha or paired-chain data.

The cohort comprised more than 550 healthy bone marrow donors. At the time of sampling, every cohort member was nominally healthy, though immune exposures that went unrecorded were likely present. The donor tested CMV seronegative and was one of the 352 seronegative cohort members. A peripheral blood sample was provided by each donor, and peripheral blood mononuclear cells were used for TCR beta sequencing. Genomic DNA extraction from the blood cell samples was performed with the Qiagen DNeasy Blood Extraction Kit. V loses 0 bases of germline sequence and J loses 4 bases, and the interval between the two ends is 13 bases. CDR1 is given as WNHNN and CDR2 as SYGVQD, both from the germline V gene (reference sequence). The CDR3 runs 15 amino acids, cysteine and phenylalanine included. Kept here is only the CDR3 DNA, which spans 45 bases and is read in frame from base 1. About this clone itself: No antigen is known for it. One base away there is no much larger clone; base qualities are not given.

The library was produced with the immunoSEQ multiplex PCR assay. For the multiplex PCR, a mixture combining 60 forward primers for TCR Vbeta segments and 13 reverse primers for TCR Jbeta segments was used. Amplification of the CDR3 region of rearranged TCR beta genes was performed with a multiplex PCR assay on genomic DNA. The Illumina HiSeq System was used to sequence the amplified TCR beta libraries as 87-base-pair reads. The paper's data handling went like this. A later analysis tallied some 79 million unique TCR beta chains across the 666 repertoires, and about 10 million of those chains were shared by two or more donors. A nearest-neighbor algorithm error-corrected the raw reads and collapsed the reads into unique sequences, merging closely related sequences to remove PCR and sequencing errors. CDR3 sequences were aligned to IMGT reference sequences to assign V, D and J gene segments. Each retained sequence needed at least a six-nucleotide match to both a V gene segment and a J gene segment. Rearrangements were called productive when the CDR3 lacked stop codons and stayed in frame with V and J; all others were non-productive. Following IMGT convention, CDR3 was defined as the stretch from the second conserved V-encoded cysteine to the conserved J-encoded phenylalanine. The earlier analysis of about 590 of the donors excluded sequences that lacked an unambiguous match to a single V gene segment. An earlier analysis of over 450 of the donors classified V segments as functional when productive rearrangements were above 56.7% and as segregating when the standard deviation between donors was above 5%. A statistical classification framework was built for diagnosing cytomegalovirus status from the catalog of TCR beta chain sequences. In a later analysis, V and J genes were assigned by comparing TCR nucleotide sequences against IMGT/GENE-DB human TR gene sequences. Using the TCRdist pipeline, a later analysis assigned CDR3 sequences along with most-parsimonious VDJ recombination scenarios. In a later analysis, each TCR beta chain was defined by its CDR3 amino acid sequence together with its V-gene family, and reads without a unique V-gene family were excluded. To address suspected cross-contamination and a sequencing artifact, a later analysis removed 592 highly shared, low-generation-probability nucleotide sequences. For each public chain, a later analysis derived a clonal expansion index from normalized ranks of inferred template counts within each repertoire. In a later analysis, generation probabilities were computed with a VDJ recombination model fitted to out-of-frame rearrangements, and the resulting probabilities were checked against IGoR. Hypergeometric tests were used in a later analysis to score TCR-TCR, TCR-HLA and TCR-CMV co-occurrence, with a repertoire-size bias correction applied to the TCR pairs. A later analysis estimated false discovery rates by permuting HLA or CMV assignments 20 times. A later analysis grouped co-occurring TCRs with DBSCAN, adding TCRdist sequence similarity when clustering within HLA-allele-positive subsets. For co-occurrence clustering, repertoires with fewer than 30,000 or more than 120,000 public chains were excluded, along with 5 or 6 repertoires with anomalous nucleotide sharing. TCRdb stores this immuneACCESS table with in-frame sequences only. Part of the clones is absent; in the studies checked, under half of the shortfall reflects unresolved V genes, and no reason is known for the rest. That table furnishes V, J and clone size, whereas the DNA furnished D and trimming. The sample has tens of thousands of clones on record, approximately 79% of them singletons. Together, the top ten hold nearly 6% of the sample.

The TCR originated in a female donor in good health and CMV-seronegative. The sequencing sample was made of PBMCs. The rearrangement joined TRBV10-1 to TRBJ2-7; the best D guess is TRBD1, with 5 bases matching. The CDR3: CASSESRSPGYEQYF. In nucleotide form, the sequence is TGCGCCAGCAGTGAGTCTCGGAGCCCAGGGTACGAGCAGTACTTC.